This T cell receptor (beta chain) was documented in a study of T cells expressing NK-cell markers (dated by TCRdb to between 2020 and 2021). Background on the whole study: About 8 donors provided sorted CD3+CD56+NKG2C+, CD3+CD56+NKG2C- and CD3+CD56-NKG2C+ T-cell subsets, whose TCR beta-chain repertoires were profiled. Among the eight sequenced donors, only one was HCMV-seronegative, while the other seven were HCMV-seropositive. The eight sequenced donors were randomly selected healthy volunteers, three men and five women. Libraries were sequenced as 2 x 150 bp reads on Illumina HiSeq 2000/2500, MiSeq or NextSeq. What the work shows at the level of the full study, not this receptor alone: In over 5 donors, the dominant CD3+CD56+NKG2C+ clonotypes were among the top 10 CD8+ clonotypes and accounted for roughly 1.0-8% of CD8+ T cells. Whether the expanded NKG2C-expressing T cell clones were specific for HCMV antigens remained unclear. Those dominant clonotypes were again the most abundant among CD3+CD56-NKG2C+ cells in a handful of donors, at roughly 25-65%.

Sequencing took place on an Illumina HiSeq 2000. TCR beta cDNA libraries were made by 5'RACE template switching that added a universal primer site and unique molecular identifiers. cDNA synthesis was primed from the TCR beta constant segment, followed by two successive PCR amplification steps. In the original analysis: MIGEC was used to demultiplex reads and group the reads by UMI, and MiTCR was used to assemble and quantify clonotypes. To exclude erroneous sequences, any TCR cDNA sequence not supported by at least two reads was discarded. The tcR package was used for downstream repertoire analysis, and clonotypes were matched across fractions by CDR3 nucleotide sequence plus V segment. Antigen specificity was annotated against VDJdb with VDJmatch, allowing one amino acid substitution in CDR3. TCRdb reprocessed the reads into one record per CDR3 protein sequence, lacking DNA. These V and J calls originate from TCRdb's pipeline instead of the authors' own analysis. The table held for this sample gives around 470,000 distinct CDR3 sequences. The ten largest clonotypes hold over 1.3% of the sample.

Measured from the cysteine to the phenylalanine, the CDR3 is 12 residues long. The coding DNA is unavailable. The germline V gene (reference sequence) yields LGHDT for CDR1 and YNNKEL for CDR2. HCMV-specific IgG was detected in serum with a commercial ELISA kit to determine HCMV serostatus. Peripheral blood mononuclear cells were isolated from blood by Ficoll density gradient centrifugation. A remark on this clonotype: The antigen this receptor binds is unknown.

In this chain, TRBV3-1 is recombined with TRBJ2-1; TCRdb reports TRBD2, a call that lacks DNA to check it against. This clonotype was obtained from a woman aged 45-59 years in good health. Donor details come from another sample of the same person, matched by shared clones. The specimen was blood T cells: a sorted CD56 or NKG2C T cell subset, CD4+ or CD8+ T cells, or bulk PBMC T cells (not recorded which). The CDR3 here reads CASSQEDWRWFF.